A selection of T cell receptor beta chains follows, all from one sample in a study of shared T cell receptors in the human thymus. Profiled with immunoSEQ multiplex PCR; TCRdb holds only in-frame clones, not every one. This sample has 65,000 to 70,000 clones, with more than 90% found just once. Source material: thymocytes. These TCRs come from a human donor. Both conserved end residues are part of each CDR3. The D gene is left open where the match is weak. Where a row states a size, it is once, few, many or the class of an expanded clone; other rows omit it.

d_call clone_size j_call v_call cdr3_aa cdr3_nt
- - TRBJ1-5 TRBV6-1 CASSVGHRFNSNQPQHF TGTGCCAGCAGTGTGGGACACAGGTTTAATAGCAATCAGCCCCAGCATTTT
- - TRBJ1-1 TRBV7-8 CASSLGGGRQNTEAFF TGTGCCAGCAGCTTAGGGGGGGGCAGACAGAACACTGAAGCTTTCTTT
TRBD1 - TRBJ1-5 TRBV5-5 CASSFSGQINQPQHF TGTGCCAGCAGCTTCTCGGGACAGATTAATCAGCCCCAGCATTTT
TRBD1 - TRBJ2-3 TRBV5-1 CASSPESGQGRTDTQYF TGCGCCAGCAGCCCGGAGTCCGGACAGGGCCGTACAGATACGCAGTATTTT
TRBD2 - TRBJ2-7 TRBV11-2 CASSCSGVHEQYF TGTGCCAGCAGCTGTAGCGGGGTCCACGAGCAGTACTTC
- - TRBJ1-1 TRBV27 CASSPPGNTEAFF TGTGCCAGCAGTCCCCCGGGGAACACTGAAGCTTTCTTT
TRBD1 once TRBJ2-7 TRBV5-4 CASNQRGPLGVEQYF TGTGCCAGCAACCAAAGGGGGCCTCTTGGGGTCGAGCAGTACTTC
- - TRBJ2-7 TRBV7-6 CASSPGPLYEQYF TGTGCCAGCAGCCCGGGACCCCTCTACGAGCAGTACTTC
- - TRBJ2-4 TRBV10-3 CAISESRDIQYF TGTGCCATCAGTGAGTCACGGGACATTCAGTACTTC
- - TRBJ2-5 TRBV7-2 CASSLAPPPRGETQYF TGTGCCAGCAGCTTGGCTCCGCCCCCGAGGGGAGAGACCCAGTACTTC
TRBD2 - TRBJ2-3 TRBV7-2 CASSSRLAGGYKDTQYF TGTGCCAGCAGCTCTAGGCTAGCGGGGGGGTATAAAGATACGCAGTATTTT
- - TRBJ2-2 TRBV29-1 CSVRIRTNTGELFF TGCAGCGTTCGTATAAGGACGAACACCGGGGAGCTGTTTTTT
TRBD1 - TRBJ2-2 TRBV7-6 CASSQDRGLNGGELFF TGTGCCAGCAGCCAAGACAGGGGGCTAAACGGCGGGGAGCTGTTTTTT
TRBD1 once TRBJ2-1 TRBV9 CASSVTGTGLFF TGTGCCAGCAGCGTAACCGGGACAGGGTTGTTCTTC
- - TRBJ2-5 TRBV7-2 CASSARQGKETQYF TGTGCCAGCAGCGCCCGCCAGGGGAAAGAGACCCAGTACTTC
TRBD1 once TRBJ2-5 TRBV10-3 CAISERGPETQYF TGTGCCATCAGTGAAAGGGGGCCCGAGACCCAGTACTTC
- - TRBJ2-7 TRBV4-3 CASSQDSRPTQGGTYEQYF TGCGCCAGCAGCCAAGACTCCCGGCCAACACAGGGGGGGACCTACGAGCAGTACTTC
TRBD1 - TRBJ1-1 TRBV28 CASGLGTGITEAFF TGTGCCAGCGGACTAGGGACAGGGATCACTGAAGCTTTCTTT
- - TRBJ1-1 TRBV27 CASSIQGYTEAFF TGTGCCAGCAGTATACAGGGATACACTGAAGCTTTCTTT
- - TRBJ2-2 TRBV9 CASSATTGADGELFF TGTGCCAGCAGCGCCACAACCGGGGCGGACGGGGAGCTGTTTTTT
TRBD1 - TRBJ2-7 TRBV14 CASSQLGQGATRYEQYF TGTGCCAGCAGCCAGCTAGGACAGGGCGCAACCCGCTACGAGCAGTACTTC
- once TRBJ2-1 TRBV4-3 CASSRRGGEQFF TGCGCCAGCAGCCGTAGGGGTGGTGAGCAGTTCTTC
- - TRBJ2-7 TRBV7-2 CASSPRRLSYEQYF TGTGCCAGCAGCCCCAGGCGGCTCTCCTACGAGCAGTACTTC
TRBD2 - TRBJ2-2 TRBV9 CASSVESGGPNTGELFF TGTGCCAGCAGCGTAGAAAGCGGGGGCCCGAACACCGGGGAGCTGTTTTTT
- - TRBJ1-2 TRBV14 CASSQEPLDSPGNGYTF TGTGCCAGCAGCCAAGAACCCCTAGACAGCCCGGGGAATGGCTACACCTTC
- - TRBJ2-3 TRBV10-3 CAISEKRNGAPTDTQYF TGTGCCATCAGTGAGAAGCGGAACGGGGCACCCACAGATACGCAGTATTTT
- - TRBJ1-2 TRBV11-2 CASSVRGGYGYTF TGTGCCAGCAGCGTTCGGGGTGGGTATGGCTACACCTTC
- - TRBJ1-5 TRBV2 CASSENSLRNQPQHF TGTGCCAGCAGTGAAAACAGCCTTCGCAATCAGCCCCAGCATTTT
TRBD1 once TRBJ1-1 TRBV7-3 CASSTGTDHGTEAFF TGTGCCAGCAGCACCGGGACAGACCATGGGACTGAAGCTTTCTTT
- - TRBJ2-7 TRBV27 CASSFAVSWERPYEQYF TGTGCCAGCAGTTTCGCGGTGAGTTGGGAGCGGCCCTACGAGCAGTACTTC
- - TRBJ2-7 TRBV7-2 CASSPEPIYEQYF TGTGCCAGCAGCCCCGAACCCATCTACGAGCAGTACTTC
- - TRBJ2-5 TRBV4-3 CASSQVQGSTETQYF TGCGCCAGCAGCCAAGTTCAGGGGTCAACGGAGACCCAGTACTTC
TRBD2 - TRBJ2-2 TRBV7-2 CASSFRLAGGPNTGELFF TGTGCCAGCAGCTTTCGACTAGCGGGGGGCCCGAACACCGGGGAGCTGTTTTTT
TRBD1 - TRBJ1-2 TRBV4-2 CASSQDLRDRRANYGYTF TGTGCCAGCAGCCAAGATCTTCGGGACAGACGAGCTAACTATGGCTACACCTTC
TRBD2 - TRBJ2-3 TRBV4-2 CASSYRLAGGWDTQYF TGTGCCAGCAGCTATCGACTAGCGGGGGGTTGGGATACGCAGTATTTT
- - TRBJ2-2 TRBV4-3 CASSSPATANTGELFF TGCGCCAGCAGCTCACCAGCGACCGCGAACACCGGGGAGCTGTTTTTT
TRBD1 - TRBJ1-2 TRBV2 CASSDPGQVLGYGYTF TGTGCCAGCAGTGATCCCGGACAGGTCCTCGGCTATGGCTACACCTTC
- once TRBJ1-2 TRBV10-2 CASAAGGNYGYTF TGCGCCAGCGCGGCGGGGGGGAACTATGGCTACACCTTC
- - TRBJ1-1 TRBV7-8 CASSSPDRNTEAFF TGTGCCAGCAGCTCCCCGGATCGGAACACTGAAGCTTTCTTT
TRBD1 - TRBJ2-1 TRBV18 CASSPHFVTGPDNEQFF TGTGCCAGCTCACCACATTTCGTGACAGGGCCCGACAATGAGCAGTTCTTC
- - TRBJ2-7 TRBV25-1 CASSEFHGAEQYF TGTGCCAGCAGTGAATTCCACGGGGCCGAGCAGTACTTC
- - TRBJ1-2 TRBV28 CASSSEGGPPSYGYTF TGTGCCAGCAGTTCGGAAGGGGGTCCCCCATCCTATGGCTACACCTTC
TRBD2 - TRBJ2-3 TRBV27 CASSPRLAGGPDTQYF TGTGCCAGCAGTCCGCGACTAGCGGGGGGGCCAGATACGCAGTATTTT
- - TRBJ2-7 TRBV7-8 CASSRRQDEQYF TGTGCCAGCAGCCGTCGACAAGACGAGCAGTACTTC
TRBD1 - TRBJ1-2 TRBV7-8 CASSPGQGASGYTF TGTGCCAGCAGCCCGGGACAGGGGGCAAGTGGCTACACCTTC
TRBD2 - TRBJ2-3 TRBV9 CASSGSGGAFADTQYF TGTGCCAGCAGCGGTAGCGGGGGGGCCTTTGCAGATACGCAGTATTTT
TRBD2 - TRBJ2-3 TRBV9 CASSLKTSGGLQGTDTQYF TGTGCCAGCAGCCTGAAGACTAGCGGGGGCCTTCAAGGCACAGATACGCAGTATTTT
- few TRBJ2-7 TRBV28 CASSLWGQPENYEQYF TGTGCCAGCAGTTTATGGGGGCAACCAGAAAACTACGAGCAGTACTTC
- - TRBJ1-1 TRBV5-4 CASSLGRNTEAFF TGTGCCAGCAGCTTGGGACGTAACACTGAAGCTTTCTTT
- - TRBJ2-5 TRBV7-9 CASSPSGPKLEETQYF TGTGCCAGCAGCCCCAGTGGACCAAAGCTCGAAGAGACCCAGTACTTC
TRBD1 - TRBJ1-3 TRBV6-6 CASSQGAGNTIYF TGTGCCAGCAGCCAGGGGGCTGGAAACACCATATATTTT
- - TRBJ1-4 TRBV19 CASRGGHNEKLFF TGTGCCAGTAGGGGGGGGCATAATGAAAAACTGTTTTTT
TRBD1 once TRBJ2-7 TRBV6-1 CASSEIGQGIYEQYF TGTGCCAGCAGTGAGATAGGACAGGGGATATACGAGCAGTACTTC
- - TRBJ2-7 TRBV5-8 CASSTRTRRTHSYEQYF TGTGCCAGCAGCACCCGGACAAGGCGTACACACTCCTACGAGCAGTACTTC
- - TRBJ1-4 TRBV5-8 CASSLKEPPATNEKLFF TGTGCCAGCAGCTTGAAAGAACCTCCAGCAACTAATGAAAAACTGTTTTTT